This TCR beta chain was observed in a study of blood T cell repertoires in COVID-19. Study information: Acute and convalescent COVID-19 specimens originated in the United States, Italy and Spain.

Original processing methods: The authors estimated nucleated cell counts from reference gene primer amplification. TCRdb keeps only in-frame clones here, not all; method: immunoSEQ multiplex PCR. V, J and clone size are those of that table, while D and trimming were read from the DNA. The sample lists roughly 330,000 clones, roughly 88% seen once, with less than 6.5% in the top ten. Membership in each cohort depended on participant-reported clinical history. The sequencing input was PBMCs or T cells enriched from blood (not recorded which). The receptor was derived from a man between 25 and 39 years old who had recovered from COVID-19.

CDR3 coding DNA: TGTGCCAGCAGTCCGACCGACAGGGGTGGCGACACTGAAGCTTTCTTT. Amino acid sequence: CASSPTDRGGDTEAFF. This rearrangement joins TRBV27 to TRBJ1-1; 8 bases agree with TRBD1. The germline V gene encodes CDR1 MNHEY and CDR2 SMNVEV (reference sequence). The CDR3 runs 16 residues. With 5 bases clipped from V and 3 bases from J, the junction kept 11 bases outside the gene matches.